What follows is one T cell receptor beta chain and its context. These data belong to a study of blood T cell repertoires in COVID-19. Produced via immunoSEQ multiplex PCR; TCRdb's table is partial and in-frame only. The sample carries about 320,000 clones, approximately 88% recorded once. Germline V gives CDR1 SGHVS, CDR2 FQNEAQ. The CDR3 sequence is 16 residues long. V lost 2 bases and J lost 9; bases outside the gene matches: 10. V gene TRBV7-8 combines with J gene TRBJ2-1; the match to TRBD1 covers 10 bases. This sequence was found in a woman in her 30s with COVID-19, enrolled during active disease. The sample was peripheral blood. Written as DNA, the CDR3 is TGTGCCAGCAGCTTAAGGGCCGGGACAGGGGACGGTGAGCAGTTCTTC. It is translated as CASSLRAGTGDGEQFF.